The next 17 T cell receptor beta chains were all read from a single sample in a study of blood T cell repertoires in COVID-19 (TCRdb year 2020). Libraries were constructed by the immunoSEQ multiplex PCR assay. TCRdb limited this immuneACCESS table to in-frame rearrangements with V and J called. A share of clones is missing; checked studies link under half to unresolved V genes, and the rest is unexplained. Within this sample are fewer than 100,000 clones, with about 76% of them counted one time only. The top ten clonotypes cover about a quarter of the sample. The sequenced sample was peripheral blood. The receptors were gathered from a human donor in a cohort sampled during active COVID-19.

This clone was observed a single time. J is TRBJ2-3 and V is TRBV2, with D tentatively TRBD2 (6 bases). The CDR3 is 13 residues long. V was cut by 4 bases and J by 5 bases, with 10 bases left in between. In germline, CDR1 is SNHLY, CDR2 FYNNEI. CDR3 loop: CASSGLGGDTQYF. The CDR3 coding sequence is TGTGCCAGCAGTGGACTGGGGGGAGATACGCAGTATTTT.

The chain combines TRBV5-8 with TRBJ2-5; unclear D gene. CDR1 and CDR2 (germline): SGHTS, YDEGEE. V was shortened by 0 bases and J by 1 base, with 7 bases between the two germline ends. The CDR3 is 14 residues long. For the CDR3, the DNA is TGTGCCAGCAGCTTGGCCGTATTCCAAGAGACCCAGTACTTC. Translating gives CASSLAVFQETQYF.

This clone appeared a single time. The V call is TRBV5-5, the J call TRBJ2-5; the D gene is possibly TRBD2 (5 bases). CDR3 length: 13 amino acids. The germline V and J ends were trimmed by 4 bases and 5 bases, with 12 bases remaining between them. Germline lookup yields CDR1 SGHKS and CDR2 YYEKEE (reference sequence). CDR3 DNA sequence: TGTGCCAGCAGCGACGGAGGAGTGGAGACCCAGTACTTC. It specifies CASSDGGVETQYF.

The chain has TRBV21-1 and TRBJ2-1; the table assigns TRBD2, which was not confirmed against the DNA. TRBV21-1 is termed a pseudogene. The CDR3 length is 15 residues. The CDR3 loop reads CASSKSTGLHNEQFF. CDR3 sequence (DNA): TGTGCCAGCAGCAAATCTACGGGACTCCACAATGAGCAGTTCTTC.

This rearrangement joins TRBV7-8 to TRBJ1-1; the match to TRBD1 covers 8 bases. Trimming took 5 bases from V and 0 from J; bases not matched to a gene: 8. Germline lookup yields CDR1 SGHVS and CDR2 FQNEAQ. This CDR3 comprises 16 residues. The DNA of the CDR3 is TGTGCCAGCAGCAATACTGACAGGGGCTTGAACACTGAAGCTTTCTTT. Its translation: CASSNTDRGLNTEAFF. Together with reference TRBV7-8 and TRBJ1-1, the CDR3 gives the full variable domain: GAGVSQSPRYKVAKRGQDVALRCDPISGHVSLFWYQQALGQGPEFLTYFQNEAQLDKSGLPSDRFFAERPEGSVSTLKIQRTQQEDSAVYLCASSNTDRGLNTEAFFGQGTRLTVV.

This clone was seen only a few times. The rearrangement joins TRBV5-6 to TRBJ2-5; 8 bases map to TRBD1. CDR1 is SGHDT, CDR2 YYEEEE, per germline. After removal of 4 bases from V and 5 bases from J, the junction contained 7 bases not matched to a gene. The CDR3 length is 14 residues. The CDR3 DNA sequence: TGTGCCAGCAGCGTACAGGGGGGCCTGGAGACCCAGTACTTC. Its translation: CASSVQGGLETQYF. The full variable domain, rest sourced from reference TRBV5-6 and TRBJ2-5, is DAGVTQSPTHLIKTRGQQVTLRCSPKSGHDTVSWYQQALGQGPQFIFQYYEEEERQRGNFPDRFSGHQFPNYSSELNVNALLLGDSALYLCASSVQGGLETQYFGPGTRLLVL.

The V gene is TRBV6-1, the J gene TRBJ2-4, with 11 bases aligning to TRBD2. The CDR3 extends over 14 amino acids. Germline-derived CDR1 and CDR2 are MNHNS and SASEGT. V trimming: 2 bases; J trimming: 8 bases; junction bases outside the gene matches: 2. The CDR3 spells CASSELAGGYIQYF. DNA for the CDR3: TGTGCCAGCAGTGAACTAGCGGGAGGTTACATTCAGTACTTC.

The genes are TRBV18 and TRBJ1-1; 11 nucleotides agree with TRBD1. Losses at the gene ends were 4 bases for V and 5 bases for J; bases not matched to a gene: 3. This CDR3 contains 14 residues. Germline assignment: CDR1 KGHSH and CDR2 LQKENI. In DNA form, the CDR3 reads TGTGCCAGCTCACGGACAGGGGGCCCTACTGAAGCTTTCTTT. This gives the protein CASSRTGGPTEAFF.

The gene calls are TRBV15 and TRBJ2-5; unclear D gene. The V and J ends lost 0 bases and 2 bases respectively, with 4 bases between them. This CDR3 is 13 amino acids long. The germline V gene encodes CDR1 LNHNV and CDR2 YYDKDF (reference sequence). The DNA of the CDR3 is TGTGCCACCAGCAGAGAGCTACAAGAGACCCAGTACTTC. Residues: CATSRELQETQYF.

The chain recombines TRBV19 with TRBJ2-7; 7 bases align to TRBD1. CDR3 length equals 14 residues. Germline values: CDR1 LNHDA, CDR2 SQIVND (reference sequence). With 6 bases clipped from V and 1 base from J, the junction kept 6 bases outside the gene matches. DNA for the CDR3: TGTGCCAGTAGGCAGTCGACAGGGTCCTACGAGCAGTACTTC. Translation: CASRQSTGSYEQYF. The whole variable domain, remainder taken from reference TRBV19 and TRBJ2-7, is DGGITQSPKYLFRKEGQNVTLSCEQNLNHDAMYWYRQDPGQGLRLIYYSQIVNDFQKGDIAEGYSVSREKKESFPLTVTSAQKNPTAFYLCASRQSTGSYEQYFGPGTRLTVT.

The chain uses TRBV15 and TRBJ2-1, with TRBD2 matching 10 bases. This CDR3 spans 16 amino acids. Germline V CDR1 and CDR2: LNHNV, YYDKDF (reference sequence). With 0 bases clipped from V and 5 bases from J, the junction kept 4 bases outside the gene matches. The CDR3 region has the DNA TGTGCCACCAGCAGAGATCTAACTAGCGGGAACAATGAGCAGTTCTTC. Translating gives CATSRDLTSGNNEQFF.

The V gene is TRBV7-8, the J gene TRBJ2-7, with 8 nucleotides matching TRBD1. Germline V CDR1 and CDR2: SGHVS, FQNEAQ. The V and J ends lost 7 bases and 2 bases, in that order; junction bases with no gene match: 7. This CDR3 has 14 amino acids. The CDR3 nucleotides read TGTGCCAGCACCAACGCGGGACAGGCCTACGAGCAGTACTTC. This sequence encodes CASTNAGQAYEQYF. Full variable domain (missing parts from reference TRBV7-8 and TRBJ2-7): GAGVSQSPRYKVAKRGQDVALRCDPISGHVSLFWYQQALGQGPEFLTYFQNEAQLDKSGLPSDRFFAERPEGSVSTLKIQRTQQEDSAVYLCASTNAGQAYEQYFGPGTRLTVT.

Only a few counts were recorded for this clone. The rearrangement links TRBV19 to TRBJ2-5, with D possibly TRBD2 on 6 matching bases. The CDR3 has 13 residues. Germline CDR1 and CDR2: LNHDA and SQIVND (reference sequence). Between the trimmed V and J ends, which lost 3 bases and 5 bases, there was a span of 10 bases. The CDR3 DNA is TGTGCCAGTAGTATCCGGGAGCGGGAGACCCAGTACTTC. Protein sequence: CASSIRERETQYF.

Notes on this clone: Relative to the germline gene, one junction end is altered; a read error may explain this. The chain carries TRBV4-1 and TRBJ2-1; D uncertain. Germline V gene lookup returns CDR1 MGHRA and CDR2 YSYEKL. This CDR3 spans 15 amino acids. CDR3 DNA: TGCGCCAGCAGCCAACCCCCTCCGGGTTTCAATGAGCGGTTCTTC. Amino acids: CASSQPPPGFNERFF.

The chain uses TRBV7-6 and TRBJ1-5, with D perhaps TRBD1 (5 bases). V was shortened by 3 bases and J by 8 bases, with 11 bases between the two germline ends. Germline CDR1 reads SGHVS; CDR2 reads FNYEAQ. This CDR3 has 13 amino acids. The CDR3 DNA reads TGTGCCAGCAGCTTGAGGGGCGGGGAGCCCCAGCATTTT. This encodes CASSLRGGEPQHF.

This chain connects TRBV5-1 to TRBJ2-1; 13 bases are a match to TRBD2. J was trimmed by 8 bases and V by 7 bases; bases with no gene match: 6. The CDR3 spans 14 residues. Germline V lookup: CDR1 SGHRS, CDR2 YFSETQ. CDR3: CASARLAGGDEQFF. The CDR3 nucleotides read TGCGCCAGCGCTAGACTAGCGGGAGGAGATGAGCAGTTCTTC.

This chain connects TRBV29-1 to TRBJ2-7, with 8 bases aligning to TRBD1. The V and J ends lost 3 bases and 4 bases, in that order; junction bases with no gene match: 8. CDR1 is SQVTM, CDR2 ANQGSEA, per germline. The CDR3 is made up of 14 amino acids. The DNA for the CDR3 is TGCAGCGTTGAGGCCAGGGGGCGCTTTTACGAGCAGTACTTC. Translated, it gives CSVEARGRFYEQYF.